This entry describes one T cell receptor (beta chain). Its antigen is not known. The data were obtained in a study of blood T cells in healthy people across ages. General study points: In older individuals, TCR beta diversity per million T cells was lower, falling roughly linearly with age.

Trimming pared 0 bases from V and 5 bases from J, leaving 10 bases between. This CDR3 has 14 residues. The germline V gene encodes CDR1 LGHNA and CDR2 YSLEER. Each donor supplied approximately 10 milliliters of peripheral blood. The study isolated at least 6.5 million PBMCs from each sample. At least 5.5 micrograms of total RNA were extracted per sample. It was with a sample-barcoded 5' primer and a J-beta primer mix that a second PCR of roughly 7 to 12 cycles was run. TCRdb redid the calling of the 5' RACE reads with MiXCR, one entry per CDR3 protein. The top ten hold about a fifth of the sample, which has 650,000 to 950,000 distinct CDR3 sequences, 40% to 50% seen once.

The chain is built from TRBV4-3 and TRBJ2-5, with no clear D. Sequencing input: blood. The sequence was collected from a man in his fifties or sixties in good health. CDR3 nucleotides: TGCGCCAGCAGCCAAGATCGGGCTCGGGAGACCCAGTACTTC. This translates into CASSQDRARETQYF.